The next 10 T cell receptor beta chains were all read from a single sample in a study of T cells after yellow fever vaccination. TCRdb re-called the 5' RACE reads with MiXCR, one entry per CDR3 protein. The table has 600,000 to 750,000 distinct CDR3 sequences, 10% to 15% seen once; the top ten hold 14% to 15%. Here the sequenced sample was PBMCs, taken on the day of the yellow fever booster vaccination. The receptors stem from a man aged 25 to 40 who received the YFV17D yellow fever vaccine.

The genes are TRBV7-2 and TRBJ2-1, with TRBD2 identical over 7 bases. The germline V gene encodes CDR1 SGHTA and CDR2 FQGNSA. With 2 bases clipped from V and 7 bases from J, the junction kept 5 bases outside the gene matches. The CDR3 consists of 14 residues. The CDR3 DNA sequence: TGTGCCAGCAGCTTACCGGGGGGAGGTAATGAGCAGTTCTTC. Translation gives CASSLPGGGNEQFF.

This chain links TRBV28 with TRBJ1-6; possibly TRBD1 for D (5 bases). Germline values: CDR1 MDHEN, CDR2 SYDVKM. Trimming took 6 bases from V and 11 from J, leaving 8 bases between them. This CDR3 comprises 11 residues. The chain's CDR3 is CASRGVTPLHF. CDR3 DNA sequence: TGTGCCAGCAGGGGGGTGACACCCCTCCACTTT.

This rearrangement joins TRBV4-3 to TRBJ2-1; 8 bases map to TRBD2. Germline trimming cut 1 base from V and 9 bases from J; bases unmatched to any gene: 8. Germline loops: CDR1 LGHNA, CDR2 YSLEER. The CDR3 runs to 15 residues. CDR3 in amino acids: CASSQGWSGGFEQFF. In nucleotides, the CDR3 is TGCGCCAGCAGCCAAGGTTGGAGCGGGGGTTTTGAGCAGTTCTTC.

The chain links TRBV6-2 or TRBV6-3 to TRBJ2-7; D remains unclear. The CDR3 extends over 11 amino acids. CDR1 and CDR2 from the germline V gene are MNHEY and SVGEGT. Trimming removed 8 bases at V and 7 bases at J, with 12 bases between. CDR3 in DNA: TGTGCCAGCCGAAGGGTTGGAGAGCAGTACTTC. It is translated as CASRRVGEQYF.

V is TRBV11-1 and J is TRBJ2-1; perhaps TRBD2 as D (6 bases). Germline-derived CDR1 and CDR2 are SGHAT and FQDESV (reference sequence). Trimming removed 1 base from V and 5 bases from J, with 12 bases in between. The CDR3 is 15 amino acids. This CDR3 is CASSLGAAGHNEQFF. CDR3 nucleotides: TGTGCCAGCAGCTTAGGGGCAGCGGGTCACAATGAGCAGTTCTTC.

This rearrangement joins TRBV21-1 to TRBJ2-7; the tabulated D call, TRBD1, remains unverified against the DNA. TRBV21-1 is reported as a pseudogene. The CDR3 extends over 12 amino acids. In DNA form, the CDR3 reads TGTGCCAGCAGCCCCCTGAGGGCCGAGCAGTACTTC. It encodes CASSPLRAEQYF.

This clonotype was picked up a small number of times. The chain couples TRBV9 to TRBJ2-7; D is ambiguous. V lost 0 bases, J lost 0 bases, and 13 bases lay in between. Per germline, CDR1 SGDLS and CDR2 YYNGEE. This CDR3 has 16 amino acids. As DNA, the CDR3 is TGTGCCAGCAGCGTAGAGAACTCCGAGAGCTCCTACGAGCAGTACTTC. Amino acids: CASSVENSESSYEQYF.

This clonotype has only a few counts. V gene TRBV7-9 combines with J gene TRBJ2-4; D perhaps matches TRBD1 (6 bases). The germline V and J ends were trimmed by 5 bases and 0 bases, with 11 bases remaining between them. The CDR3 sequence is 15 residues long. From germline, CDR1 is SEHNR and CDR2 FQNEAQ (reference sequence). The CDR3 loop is CASSHRDIAKNIQYF. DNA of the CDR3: TGTGCCAGCAGCCACAGGGATATAGCCAAAAACATTCAGTACTTC.

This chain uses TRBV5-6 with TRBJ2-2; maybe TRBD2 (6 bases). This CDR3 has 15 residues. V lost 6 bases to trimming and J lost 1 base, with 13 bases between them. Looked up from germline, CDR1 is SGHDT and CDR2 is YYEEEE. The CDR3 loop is CASTPWDLNTGELFF. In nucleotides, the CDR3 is TGTGCCAGCACTCCGTGGGACTTGAACACCGGGGAGCTGTTTTTT. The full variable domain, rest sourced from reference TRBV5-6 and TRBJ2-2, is DAGVTQSPTHLIKTRGQQVTLRCSPKSGHDTVSWYQQALGQGPQFIFQYYEEEERQRGNFPDRFSGHQFPNYSSELNVNALLLGDSALYLCASTPWDLNTGELFFGEGSRLTVL.

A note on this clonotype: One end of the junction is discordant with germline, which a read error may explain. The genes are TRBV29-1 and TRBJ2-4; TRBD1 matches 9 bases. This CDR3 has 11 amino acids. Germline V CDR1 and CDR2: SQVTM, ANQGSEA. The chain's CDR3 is CSVRDREGENF. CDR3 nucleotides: TGCAGCGTTAGGGACAGGGAAGGAGAAAACTTC.